Listed here are 30 T cell receptor beta chains from one sample, sequenced in a study of T-cell memory formation after mild COVID-19. TCRdb fed the 5' RACE reads into MiXCR, producing one record per CDR3 protein. The sample lists around 130,000 distinct CDR3 sequences; roughly 15% were seen once. Sequenced: PBMCs or a T cell subset sorted from them (not recorded which). Receptors originate from an adult woman who had mild COVID-19 (a few samples of this study predate the infection). Cell type and time point are not known.

The chain joins TRBV19 to TRBJ2-1; no reliable D call. The CDR3 loop spans 11 amino acids. CDR1 is LNHDA, CDR2 SQIVND, per germline (reference sequence). V was cut by 7 bases and J by 9 bases, with 10 bases left in between. CDR3 DNA: TGTGCCAGTACCCAAGGAGTTGAGCAGTTCTTC. It translates to CASTQGVEQFF.

The genes are TRBV7-9 and TRBJ2-7, with 12 positions matching TRBD1. CDR1 and CDR2 (germline): SEHNR, FQNEAQ (reference sequence). Germline trimming cut 3 bases from V and 6 bases from J; bases unmatched to any gene: 3. The CDR3 sequence is 14 residues long. The CDR3 nucleotides are TGTGCCAGCAGCTTGGGACAGGGGGCTATCGAGCAGTACTTC. Amino acids: CASSLGQGAIEQYF. Full variable domain (outside the CDR3, taken from reference TRBV7-9 and TRBJ2-7): DTGVSQNPRHKITKRGQNVTFRCDPISEHNRLYWYRQTLGQGPEFLTYFQNEAQLEKSRLLSDRFSAERPKGSFSTLEIQRTEQGDSAMYLCASSLGQGAIEQYFGPGTRLTVT.

This chain uses TRBV27 with TRBJ2-2; D is ambiguous. V was cut by 1 base and J by 0 bases, with 9 bases left in between. This CDR3 contains 16 residues. Germline V lookup: CDR1 MNHEY, CDR2 SMNVEV (reference sequence). The CDR3 bases are TGTGCCAGCAGTTTATTCGGTGGAGCGAACACCGGGGAGCTGTTTTTT. Encoded protein: CASSLFGGANTGELFF.

The chain carries TRBV2 and TRBJ2-5, with 8 nucleotides matching TRBD1. CDR3 length equals 13 residues. V shed 6 bases and J 2 bases; nucleotides not matched to a gene: 2. CDR1 is SNHLY and CDR2 is FYNNEI in the germline V gene. The CDR3 sequence: CASSRDRQETQYF. Here the CDR3 DNA reads TGTGCCAGCAGCCGGGACAGGCAAGAGACCCAGTACTTC.

This clonotype has ten or more counts. The chain has TRBV7-2 and TRBJ2-1, with TRBD2 identical over 7 bases. This CDR3 has 13 residues. V was clipped by 1 base and J by 9 bases; unmatched bases: 3. Germline CDR1 SGHTA, CDR2 FQGNSA. CDR3 nucleotide sequence: TGTGCCAGCAGCTTAGGACCTAGCGGTGAGCAGTTCTTC. It codes for CASSLGPSGEQFF. The entire variable domain, with the rest obtained from reference TRBV7-2 and TRBJ2-1, is as follows: GAGVSQSPSNKVTEKGKDVELRCDPISGHTALYWYRQSLGQGLEFLIYFQGNSAPDKSGLPSDRFSAERTGGSVSTLTIQRTQQEDSAVYLCASSLGPSGEQFFGPGTRLTVL.

This rearrangement joins TRBV12-3 or TRBV12-4 to TRBJ2-1, with 10 bases that match TRBD2. V lost 5 bases and J lost 4; bases outside the gene matches: 8. CDR3 size: 16 residues. This CDR3 is CASSPGTSVGYNEQFF. The DNA of the CDR3 is TGTGCCAGCAGTCCGGGGACTAGCGTAGGGTACAATGAGCAGTTCTTC.

The genes are TRBV19 and TRBJ1-5; no definite D call. V lost 4 bases, J lost 3 bases, and 16 bases lay in between. The CDR3 loop spans 16 amino acids. CDR1 is LNHDA, CDR2 SQIVND, per germline (reference sequence). CDR3 sequence (DNA): TGTGCCAGTAGTAACGCATGGGCAGTATTCAATCAGCCCCAGCATTTT. Residues: CASSNAWAVFNQPQHF.

The chain carries TRBV12-3 or TRBV12-4 and TRBJ2-3, with D perhaps assigned TRBD1 or TRBD2 (5 bases each). V shed 3 bases and J shed 6 bases, with 10 bases lying between them. The CDR3 is made up of 13 amino acids. As DNA, the CDR3 is TGTGCCAGCAGTTTGGGGGTTTTTGATACGCAGTATTTT. Translation: CASSLGVFDTQYF.

In its sample, this clonotype was seen once. The chain has TRBV6-5 and TRBJ1-1, with D possibly TRBD1 on 5 matching bases. The CDR3 is 15 amino acids. Germline assignment: CDR1 MNHEY and CDR2 SVGAGI. With 8 bases removed from V and 3 bases from J, the gap between germline ends came to 19 bases. CDR3 amino acids: CASRTSWGADTEAFF. The DNA of the CDR3 is TGTGCCAGCCGCACCTCGTGGGGCGCGGACACTGAAGCTTTCTTT.

Only a few counts were recorded for this clonotype. V gene TRBV5-1 combines with J gene TRBJ2-3; D may be TRBD1 (6 bases). V lost 2 bases, J lost 4 bases, and 8 bases lay in between. This CDR3 spans 13 amino acids. Looked up from germline, CDR1 is SGHRS and CDR2 is YFSETQ. This CDR3 reads CASSFGGPDTQYF. In DNA, the CDR3 is TGCGCCAGCAGCTTTGGGGGCCCAGATACGCAGTATTTT.

The V call is TRBV20-1, the J call TRBJ2-1; 7 bases fit TRBD1. The CDR3 covers 14 residues. Germline V gives CDR1 DFQATT, CDR2 SNEGSKA (reference sequence). V trimming: 6 bases; J trimming: 2 bases; junction bases outside the gene matches: 7. The CDR3: CSAKGQAAYNEQFF. The CDR3 nucleotides are TGCAGTGCCAAAGGACAGGCGGCCTACAATGAGCAGTTCTTC.

V usage is TRBV5-4 and J usage is TRBJ2-1; the match to TRBD2 covers 12 bases. Germline V gene lookup returns CDR1 SGHNT and CDR2 YYREEE (reference sequence). The CDR3 extends over 15 amino acids. With 0 bases clipped from V and 10 bases from J, the junction kept 5 bases outside the gene matches. CDR3 in amino acids: CASSLEASGRAEQFF. In nucleotides, the CDR3 is TGTGCCAGCAGCTTGGAGGCTAGCGGGAGGGCCGAGCAGTTCTTC. The full variable domain, its missing parts supplied by reference TRBV5-4 and TRBJ2-1, is ETGVTQSPTHLIKTRGQQVTLRCSSQSGHNTVSWYQQALGQGPQFIFQYYREEENGRGNFPPRFSGLQFPNYSSELNVNALELDDSALYLCASSLEASGRAEQFFGPGTRLTVL.

This clonotype was seen a few times. The chain combines TRBV10-3 with TRBJ2-2; 7 bases align to TRBD1. Germline V CDR1 and CDR2: ENHRY, SYGVKD. The junction had 2 bases not matched to a gene; V was cut back by 0 bases and J by 1 base. The CDR3 length is 16 residues. CDR3 DNA: TGTGCCATCAGTGAGTCGAGGACAGGGAACACCGGGGAGCTGTTTTTT. Translated, it gives CAISESRTGNTGELFF.

The V and J genes are TRBV19 and TRBJ2-1; 9 bases are shared with TRBD1. Germline assignment: CDR1 LNHDA and CDR2 SQIVND (reference sequence). The CDR3 totals 15 residues. Trimming cost V 3 bases and J 8 bases; bases outside gene matches: 8. This CDR3 is CASSIGTGKGDEQFF. The CDR3 DNA is TGTGCCAGTAGTATCGGGACAGGGAAGGGTGATGAGCAGTTCTTC.

This clonotype has more than one count but fewer than ten. The V call is TRBV6-2 or TRBV6-3, the J call TRBJ2-1; either TRBD1 or TRBD2 may fit D (5 bases each). CDR1 is MNHEY, CDR2 SVGEGT, per germline. V shed 6 bases and J shed 3 bases, with 21 bases lying between them. The CDR3 loop spans 17 amino acids. The CDR3 is CASSTGDLGRLYNEQFF. Here the CDR3 DNA reads TGTGCCAGCAGCACCGGTGATTTGGGACGACTCTACAATGAGCAGTTCTTC.

This clonotype was recorded at least ten times. The chain has TRBV24-1 and TRBJ2-1, with D possibly matching TRBD1 (5 bases). V was trimmed by 0 bases and J by 12 bases, leaving 23 bases between them. Germline V lookup: CDR1 KGHDR, CDR2 SFDVKD. The CDR3 extends over 17 amino acids. In DNA form, the CDR3 reads TGTGCCACCAGTGATTTGCTTCCCAGGGATAATACAATGGCGCAGTTCTTC. This encodes CATSDLLPRDNTMAQFF.

The chain couples TRBV6-1 to TRBJ1-3, with unresolved D. CDR1 is MNHNS, CDR2 SASEGT, per germline. The CDR3 is made up of 14 amino acids. Trimming took 1 base from V and 2 from J, leaving 6 bases between them. The CDR3 coding sequence is TGTGCCAGCAGTGAAGGATCCACTGGAAACACCATATATTTT. It yields the protein CASSEGSTGNTIYF.

This clonotype appeared a few times. The chain couples TRBV12-3 or TRBV12-4 to TRBJ2-2, with TRBD1 matching over 10 bases. J was trimmed by 6 bases and V by 7 bases; bases with no gene match: 8. The CDR3 runs 15 residues. This CDR3 reads CASIIGTGVPGELFF. The CDR3 DNA sequence: TGTGCCAGCATCATCGGGACAGGGGTTCCCGGGGAGCTGTTTTTT.

V is TRBV7-6 and J is TRBJ1-3; a weak D match, TRBD1 (5 bases). V was pared by 1 base and J by 2 bases, with 12 bases between. The CDR3 extends over 16 amino acids. Germline lookup yields CDR1 SGHVS and CDR2 FNYEAQ. CDR3 sequence reads: CASSLGGDLAGNTIYF. The CDR3, as DNA: TGTGCCAGCAGCTTAGGAGGGGATCTTGCTGGAAACACCATATATTTT.

This sequence joins TRBV6-5 and TRBJ1-2, with 8 nucleotides matching TRBD1. CDR1 and CDR2 (germline): MNHEY, SVGAGI. J was trimmed by 8 bases and V by 4 bases; bases with no gene match: 15. The CDR3 loop spans 16 amino acids. The DNA of the CDR3 is TGTGCCAGCAGTTCCGCCACAGGGGGGGAAGTGCTAGGCTACACCTTC. Translated: CASSSATGGEVLGYTF.

This clonotype was detected a few times. The J gene is TRBJ2-7, the V gene TRBV20-1; 7 bases match TRBD1. With 1 base clipped from V and 0 bases from J, the junction kept 6 bases outside the gene matches. The CDR3 has 15 residues. Germline values: CDR1 DFQATT, CDR2 SNEGSKA (reference sequence). The CDR3 nucleotides read TGCAGTGCTAGAGCACCGGGACAGATCTCCTACGAGCAGTACTTC. Translating gives CSARAPGQISYEQYF.

This clonotype was counted once. V usage is TRBV2 and J usage is TRBJ2-1; 13 bases are shared with TRBD2. Germline CDR1 and CDR2: SNHLY and FYNNEI. This CDR3 contains 15 residues. J gave up 9 bases and V 8 bases, and 10 bases lay outside the gene matches. CDR3 residues: CASDGPTSGGGEQFF. The CDR3, as DNA: TGTGCCAGCGATGGACCTACTAGCGGGGGGGGTGAGCAGTTCTTC.

V and J are TRBV5-1 and TRBJ2-2, with no clear D. Germline CDR1 SGHRS, CDR2 YFSETQ. V shed 0 bases and J shed 3 bases, with 3 bases lying between them. The CDR3 spans 13 residues. DNA of the CDR3: TGCGCCAGCAGCTTGGCGTACACCGGGGAGCTGTTTTTT. Translation gives CASSLAYTGELFF.

This clonotype showed up just a few times. V is TRBV4-2 and J is TRBJ1-1; 10 bases agree with TRBD1. This CDR3 spans 15 amino acids. V lost 5 bases to trimming and J lost 6 bases; unmatched junction nucleotides: 9. Germline V lookup: CDR1 LGHNA, CDR2 YNFKEQ. CDR3 in DNA: TGTGCCAGCAGCGAGGACAGGGGGTTCGTCGCTGAAGCTTTCTTT. Its protein product is CASSEDRGFVAEAFF.

There are a few counts of this clonotype. The CDR3 loop reads CASSVGIRGQTYEQYF. CDR3 bases: TGTGCCAGCAGCGTAGGGATAAGGGGTCAAACCTACGAGCAGTACTTC. The chain is built from TRBV9 and TRBJ2-7; possibly TRBD1 for D (5 bases). V was clipped by 0 bases and J by 2 bases, with 15 bases between them. The CDR3 is 16 residues long. Germline loops: CDR1 SGDLS, CDR2 YYNGEE.

In its sample, this clonotype was seen many times. The chain carries TRBV7-3 and TRBJ2-3, with D perhaps TRBD2 (7 bases). Trimming removed 2 bases from V and 2 bases from J, with 11 bases in between. In germline, CDR1 is SGHTA, CDR2 FQGTGA. The CDR3 length is 15 residues. The CDR3 region is CASSLVGGATDTQYF. CDR3 in DNA: TGTGCCAGCAGCTTAGTTGGGGGGGCCACAGATACGCAGTATTTT.

The J gene is TRBJ2-7, the V gene TRBV27, with 9 bases that match TRBD2. Trimming cost V 2 bases and J 6 bases; bases outside gene matches: 5. CDR1 is MNHEY and CDR2 is SMNVEV in the germline V gene (reference sequence). CDR3 length equals 14 residues. The CDR3 bases are TGTGCCAGCAGTTTAGGCGGGGGGGCAATCGAGCAGTACTTC. Translated, it gives CASSLGGGAIEQYF.

Only a few counts were recorded for this clonotype. The V gene is TRBV14, the J gene TRBJ2-2; no reliable D call. CDR1 SGHDN and CDR2 FVKESK come from the germline V gene. V lost 4 bases to trimming and J lost 5 bases, with 14 bases between them. The CDR3 runs 15 residues. The CDR3 region is CASSLEVGSTGELFF. The CDR3 DNA reads TGTGCCAGCAGCCTAGAAGTAGGATCGACCGGGGAGCTGTTTTTT.

This chain links TRBV7-2 with TRBJ2-7; D could derive from TRBD1 or TRBD2 (5 bases each). There are 12 residues in the CDR3. Germline V gene lookup returns CDR1 SGHTA and CDR2 FQGNSA. Trimming stripped 8 bases from V and 0 bases from J, with 8 bases between. The CDR3, as DNA: TGTGCCAGCGAGGGGATCTCCTACGAGCAGTACTTC. It codes for CASEGISYEQYF.

V usage is TRBV2 and J usage is TRBJ1-1, with D unclear. CDR1 SNHLY and CDR2 FYNNEI come from the germline V gene. The CDR3 has 11 residues. With 4 bases removed from V and 3 bases from J, the gap between germline ends came to 3 bases. The CDR3 spells CASSGDTEAFF. CDR3 DNA: TGTGCCAGCAGTGGTGACACTGAAGCTTTCTTT. The variable domain in full, completed from reference TRBV2 and TRBJ1-1, reads EPEVTQTPSHQVTQMGQEVILRCVPISNHLYFYWYRQILGQKVEFLVSFYNNEISEKSEIFDDQFSVERPDGSNFTLKIRSTKLEDSAMYFCASSGDTEAFFGQGTRLTVV.